This is a list of T cell receptor beta chains from one sample in a study of shared clonotypes between healthy human individuals. TCRdb's copy holds only in-frame clones and misses some; the assay was immunoSEQ multiplex PCR. The table lists roughly 1 million clones, about 75% of them singletons, with 1.4% to 1.5% in the top ten. Sequencing was performed on memory CD4+ T cells sorted from blood. These receptors were collected from a man younger than 35 in good health. Each CDR3 is given with its conserved first and last residue. Each record gives: V gene, J gene, clone size, D gene, CDR3 protein, CDR3 DNA. D genes are given only for firm matches. Clone size is stated in some rows and not others, as once, few, many or a class when expanded.

TRBV7-2	TRBJ2-7	-	TRBD2	CASSSEGLERYEQYF	TGTGCCAGCAGCTCGGAGGGACTAGAACGCTACGAGCAGTACTTC
TRBV6-6	TRBJ2-7	-	TRBD1	CASAGGRYGSQYF	TGTGCCAGCGCAGGGGGCCGCTACGGGTCGCAGTACTTC
TRBV6-1	TRBJ2-5	-	TRBD1	CASRVRQGGQETQYF	TGTGCCAGTCGGGTGAGACAGGGGGGACAAGAGACCCAGTACTTC
TRBV5-1	TRBJ1-6	-	-	CASSYPAGSSPLHF	TGCGCCAGCAGCTACCCCGCAGGGAGTTCACCCCTCCACTTT
TRBV30	TRBJ2-7	-	-	CAWSVQISYEQYF	TGTGCCTGGAGTGTACAGATATCCTACGAGCAGTACTTC
TRBV7-2	TRBJ2-7	once	-	CASSVFYEQYF	TGTGCCAGCAGCGTTTTCTACGAGCAGTACTTC
TRBV5-1	TRBJ2-5	few	-	CASSLAFGGQETQYF	TGCGCCAGCAGCTTGGCCTTCGGGGGCCAAGAGACCCAGTACTTC
TRBV6-1	TRBJ1-6	-	-	CASREQPSSYNSPLHF	TGTGCCAGCAGGGAACAGCCGAGCTCCTATAATTCACCCCTCCACTTT
TRBV7-2	TRBJ2-5	-	TRBD2	CASSLSSGGLQETQYF	TGTGCCAGCAGCTTATCTTCGGGAGGGCTACAAGAGACCCAGTACTTC
TRBV4-1	TRBJ2-5	once	-	CASSLTGGSKTQYF	TGCGCCAGCAGCCTGACAGGTGGATCGAAGACCCAGTACTTC
TRBV7-8	TRBJ1-3	-	TRBD1	CASSFGQGKPGNTIYF	TGTGCCAGCAGCTTCGGACAGGGTAAACCTGGAAACACCATATATTTT
TRBV5-1	TRBJ2-1	-	-	CASKEADSYNEQFF	TGCGCCAGCAAGGAGGCGGACTCCTACAATGAGCAGTTCTTC
TRBV15	TRBJ2-2	-	-	CATSRQAVANTGELFF	TGTGCCACCAGCAGACAAGCGGTCGCGAACACCGGGGAGCTGTTTTTT
TRBV10-2	TRBJ2-3	-	-	CASSEDRQGTDTQYF	TGCGCCAGCAGTGAGGACCGTCAGGGTACAGATACGCAGTATTTT